This T cell receptor beta chain was found in a study of shared clonotypes between healthy human individuals. Sequencing was performed with immunoSEQ multiplex PCR; in TCRdb, only in-frame clones are kept and a portion is missing. The sample consists of roughly 1,500,000 clones, 98% of them appearing once. J was trimmed by 5 bases and V by 4 bases; bases with no gene match: 7. The V gene's germline CDR1 is SQVTM and CDR2 ANQGSEA. The CDR3 spans 14 residues. A word on this clone: As yet, its antigen is unknown.

Findings and limits, study-wide: Since donors were few, the genetic and exposure-history diversity represented was limited. Clonotype sharing levels among donors were expected to vary with sequencing depth. The sampled material consisted only of blood, and tissue repertoires are likely to differ.

The receptor comes from a man younger than 40 in good health. This sequence joins TRBV29-1 and TRBJ1-3; TRBD1 matches 8 bases. Material: naive CD4+ T cells sorted from blood. Subset denoted: CD45RA+ positively selected. CDR3 bases: TGCAGCGTTGGCCTGGGACAGGCGCGAAACACCATATATTTT. As protein: CSVGLGQARNTIYF. Combining the CDR3 with reference TRBV29-1 and TRBJ1-3 gives the whole variable domain SAVISQKPSRDICQRGTSLTIQCQVDSQVTMMFWYRQQPGQSLTLIATANQGSEATYESGFVIDKFPISRPNLTFSTLTVSNMSPEDSSIYLCSVGLGQARNTIYFGEGSWLTVV.